The subject of this entry is one TCR beta chain. Under the authors' procedure: Reference gene primer amplification yielded estimated nucleated cell counts. The protocol was immunoSEQ multiplex PCR, while the TCRdb copy is restricted to in-frame clones and leaves out a portion. Clone size and the V and J calls come from that table; the DNA yielded D and trimming. The sample holds over 15,000 clones; 81% are singletons and the top ten take more than 8%. These data come from a study of blood T cell repertoires in COVID-19. This CDR3 comprises 14 residues. Looked up from germline, CDR1 is MDHEN and CDR2 is SYDVKM. The V end was cut by 6 bases, the J end by 1 base, with 10 bases between.

Sequenced material: peripheral blood. This chain joins TRBV28 and TRBJ1-3, with D uncertain. The receptor was isolated from a man aged 60-69 years with acute or convalescent COVID-19. The CDR3 protein is CASSTFRSGNTIYF. DNA for the CDR3: TGTGCCAGCAGCACATTTCGTTCTGGAAACACCATATATTTT.